The source of this TCR beta chain is a study of blood T cell repertoires in COVID-19. Study at large: Acute-phase and convalescent COVID-19 samples originated in the United States, Italy and Spain.

This clone was counted a single time. Germline V gene data show CDR1 as SGHRS and CDR2 as YFSETQ. Losses at the gene ends were 5 bases for V and 7 bases for J; bases not matched to a gene: 4. This CDR3 contains 13 residues. In the authors' methods: Counts of nucleated cells, estimated from reference gene primer amplification, were obtained. Using immunoSEQ multiplex PCR, the repertoire was profiled, and TCRdb retains in-frame clones only, with some absent. V, J and clone size were drawn from that table, and D and trimming were deduced from the DNA. The sample gives around 49,000 clones, 90% to 95% of which show up once; around 1% is in the top ten.

This clonotype was sampled from a man aged 55-75 years with COVID-19, enrolled during active disease. The specimen sequenced was peripheral blood. J is TRBJ2-1 and V is TRBV5-1, with TRBD1 matching 9 bases. The CDR3 region has the DNA TGCGCCAGCAGTCGGGACAGGGTAAATGAGCAGTTCTTC. This translates into CASSRDRVNEQFF.